This is a list of T cell receptor beta chains from one sample in a study of blood T cells in healthy people across ages. TCRdb re-called the 5' RACE reads through MiXCR, storing one row per CDR3 protein. The repertoire includes roughly 1,100,000 distinct CDR3 sequences, approximately 25% of them detected once, and approximately 0.79% sits in the top ten. This same sample was also part of a study on T cells of mothers and their children.

The material sequenced was blood. These receptors all come from a girl aged 2-10 years in good health. Each CDR3 is given with its conserved first and last residue. D genes are given only for firm matches. The listing skips clone size in some rows; elsewhere it reads once, few, many or a size class.

clone_size: .
v_call: TRBV3-1
d_call: .
j_call: TRBJ2-7
cdr3_nt: TGTGCCAGCAGCCAAGGCGAAGACCCTAGGAGGCAGTACTTC
cdr3_aa: CASSQGEDPRRQYF

clone_size: .
v_call: TRBV7-3
d_call: .
j_call: TRBJ2-5
cdr3_nt: TGTGCCAGCAGCACTACAGGCGGCATTAAACAAGAGACCCAGTACTTC
cdr3_aa: CASSTTGGIKQETQYF

clone_size: few
v_call: TRBV7-8
d_call: TRBD2
j_call: TRBJ2-1
cdr3_nt: TGTGCCAGCAGCTTAGATACTAGCGGGAGCTACAATGAGCAGTTCTTC
cdr3_aa: CASSLDTSGSYNEQFF

clone_size: .
v_call: TRBV20-1
d_call: TRBD2
j_call: TRBJ2-3
cdr3_nt: TGCAGTGCTAGGTCGAGGGGACTAGCGGCCACAGATACGCAGTATTTT
cdr3_aa: CSARSRGLAATDTQYF

clone_size: .
v_call: TRBV7-9
d_call: .
j_call: TRBJ1-1
cdr3_nt: TGTGCCAGCAGCCGTGTCGGGGGGCGCAGTTCTGAAGCTTTCTTT
cdr3_aa: CASSRVGGRSSEAFF

clone_size: few
v_call: TRBV4-2
d_call: .
j_call: TRBJ2-7
cdr3_nt: TGTGCCAGCAGCCATTATGGATACGAGCAGTACTTC
cdr3_aa: CASSHYGYEQYF

clone_size: few
v_call: TRBV7-8
d_call: .
j_call: TRBJ1-5
cdr3_nt: TGTGCCAGTACAAGCGGGACACACGGAAGCAATCAGCCCCAGCATTTT
cdr3_aa: CASTSGTHGSNQPQHF

clone_size: .
v_call: TRBV2
d_call: .
j_call: TRBJ2-1
cdr3_nt: TGTGCCAGCAGTGAATCAGTGGTACCATACAATGAGCAGTTCTTC
cdr3_aa: CASSESVVPYNEQFF

clone_size: few
v_call: TRBV12-3/TRBV12-4
d_call: .
j_call: TRBJ1-1
cdr3_nt: TGTGCCAGCAGTTTGAAAGGGGGTGGGATTAACACTGAAGCTTTCTTT
cdr3_aa: CASSLKGGGINTEAFF

clone_size: .
v_call: TRBV7-9
d_call: TRBD2
j_call: TRBJ2-7
cdr3_nt: TGTGCCAGCAGCGCGGGGGAAGGGGAGCAGTACTTC
cdr3_aa: CASSAGEGEQYF

clone_size: .
v_call: TRBV27
d_call: .
j_call: TRBJ1-5
cdr3_nt: TGTGTCTCCGGGAGGGGGGTTGGCCAACCCCAGCATTTT
cdr3_aa: CVSGRGVGQPQHF

clone_size: .
v_call: TRBV12-3/TRBV12-4
d_call: .
j_call: TRBJ1-1
cdr3_nt: TGTGCCAGCAGTTCCCGTCAAATGGGTGAAGCTTTCTTT
cdr3_aa: CASSSRQMGEAFF

clone_size: .
v_call: TRBV20-1
d_call: TRBD2
j_call: TRBJ2-3
cdr3_nt: TGCAGTGCTTTGGGACTAGCGGTGACAGATACGCAGTATTTT
cdr3_aa: CSALGLAVTDTQYF

clone_size: .
v_call: TRBV10-3
d_call: .
j_call: TRBJ1-2
cdr3_nt: TGTGCCATCAATTTCGACGAACTTCAACCGTATGGCTACACCTTC
cdr3_aa: CAINFDELQPYGYTF

clone_size: few
v_call: TRBV4-3
d_call: .
j_call: TRBJ2-1
cdr3_nt: TGCGCCAGCAGCCAAGAACGGTACCATGAGCAGTTCTTC
cdr3_aa: CASSQERYHEQFF